These 25 T cell receptor beta chains were sequenced from one sample in a study of molecular identifiers for immune sequencing clone quantification. TCRdb analysed the PCR reads with MiXCR anew, one entry per CDR3 protein. The data contain fewer than 350,000 distinct CDR3 sequences, roughly a fifth of them singletons. The sequenced sample consisted of naive CD8+ T cells from blood, with Jurkat cell RNA spiked in. Subset described: FACS-sorted CD8+CD4-CCR7+CD45RA+ naive T cells. These receptors were obtained from a human donor in good health. Some libraries in this study had Jurkat cell RNA spiked in.

There are many counts of this clonotype. The CDR3 DNA sequence: TGCAGCGTTGCCCGGGACAGTTCAATCTCTGGGGCCAACGTCCTGACTTTC. It encodes CSVARDSSISGANVLTF. J is TRBJ2-6 and V is TRBV29-1; the match to TRBD1 covers 7 bases. The CDR3 has 17 residues. Trimming cost V 4 bases and J 0 bases; bases outside gene matches: 9. The germline V gene has CDR1 SQVTM and CDR2 ANQGSEA. Full variable domain (remainder filled in from reference TRBV29-1 and TRBJ2-6): SAVISQKPSRDICQRGTSLTIQCQVDSQVTMMFWYRQQPGQSLTLIATANQGSEATYESGFVIDKFPISRPNLTFSTLTVSNMSPEDSSIYLCSVARDSSISGANVLTFGAGSRLTVL.

The chain recombines TRBV20-1 with TRBJ1-1, with D possibly being TRBD1 (5 bases). The CDR3 is made up of 15 amino acids. Germline V gives CDR1 DFQATT, CDR2 SNEGSKA (reference sequence). V was pared by 1 base and J by 5 bases, with 17 bases between. The CDR3 nucleotides read TGCAGTGCTAGAGGCTTGTCGGGGTGGGGGACTGAAGCTTTCTTT. Amino acid sequence: CSARGLSGWGTEAFF.

This chain joins TRBV29-1 and TRBJ1-3; D remains ambiguous. The CDR3 runs to 15 residues. The V end was cut by 0 bases, the J end by 1 base, with 10 bases between. Germline loops: CDR1 SQVTM, CDR2 ANQGSEA. CDR3 DNA: TGCAGCGTTGAAGATTACGGAGATTCTGGAAACACCATATATTTT. Protein product: CSVEDYGDSGNTIYF.

About this clonotype: This clone may be a read error of a much larger clone one base away. The chain carries TRBV7-9 and TRBJ1-1, with D perhaps TRBD1 (6 bases). Germline CDR1 reads SEHNR; CDR2 reads FQNEAQ (reference sequence). The CDR3 runs to 13 residues. The V and J ends lost 6 bases and 8 bases respectively, with 16 bases between them. CDR3 DNA sequence: TGTGCCAGCAGTACGACAGGTGAGCTCGAAGCTTTCTTT. It is translated as CASSTTGELEAFF.

This clonotype was picked up a small number of times. A much larger clone lies a single base off, so this may be a read error. The chain has TRBV12-3 or TRBV12-4 and TRBJ2-2; 8 bases fit TRBD2. The CDR3 has 14 amino acids. The CDR3 DNA follows: TGTGCCAGCTCGAATCGGGGGGTCAGCGGGGGGCTGTTTTTT. This sequence encodes CASSNRGVSGGLFF.

This clonotype was seen many times. The chain recombines TRBV12-3 or TRBV12-4 with TRBJ2-1; 7 nucleotides align to TRBD2. The CDR3 is 13 amino acids. The J segment lost 5 bases and the V segment lost 6 bases, leaving 4 bases of the junction unmatched. The CDR3 DNA follows: TGTGCCAGCAGCCGGGACTACCACAATGAGCAGTTCTTC. As protein: CASSRDYHNEQFF.

There are many counts of this clonotype. The rearrangement uses TRBV24-1 and TRBJ2-5; D possibly uses TRBD1 or TRBD2 (6 bases each). CDR3 size: 15 residues. V was shortened by 1 base and J by 4 bases, with 12 bases between the two germline ends. CDR1 is KGHDR and CDR2 is SFDVKD in the germline V gene. CDR3 residues: CATSDLQGLAETQYF. The CDR3 DNA reads as TGTGCCACCAGTGATTTACAGGGACTGGCAGAGACCCAGTACTTC.

The V and J genes are TRBV12-3 or TRBV12-4 and TRBJ1-1, with D tentatively TRBD1 (5 bases). There are 15 residues in the CDR3. The V end lost 1 base, the J end lost 1 base, and 10 bases lay between the germline ends. In nucleotides, the CDR3 is TGTGCCAGCAGTTTAGAAGAGGGGTGGAACACTGAAGCTTTCTTT. This codes for CASSLEEGWNTEAFF.

This clonotype has just one count. This clone may be a read error of a much larger clone one base away. The rearrangement links TRBV6-2 or TRBV6-3 to TRBJ1-1, with a possible D match to TRBD1 (6 bases). The germline V gene has CDR1 MNHEY and CDR2 SVGEGT. V gave up 11 bases and J gave up 1 base, with 14 bases separating them. This CDR3 comprises 13 residues. CDR3 DNA: TGTGCCTGCACCGCACAGGGGAACACTGAAGCTTTCTTT. It codes for CACTAQGNTEAFF.

The rearrangement links TRBV3-1 to TRBJ2-1; perhaps TRBD1 as D (5 bases). CDR1 is LGHDT and CDR2 is YNNKEL in the germline V gene (reference sequence). The length of the CDR3 is 16 residues. The V gene lost 4 bases and the J gene lost 10 bases, with 23 bases spanning the gap. The CDR3 spells CASSPGGQGISWEQFF. CDR3 in DNA: TGTGCCAGCAGCCCGGGTGGGCAGGGTATTAGTTGGGAGCAGTTCTTC.

In the case of this clonotype: Possible read error: a much larger clone is one base away. The chain links TRBV20-1 to TRBJ2-3; D not certain. The germline V gene has CDR1 DFQATT and CDR2 SNEGSKA (reference sequence). V gave up 0 bases and J gave up 0 bases, with 10 bases separating them. The CDR3 is made up of 15 amino acids. CDR3 nucleotide sequence: TGCAGTGCTAGAGATTTATGGTCTAGCACAGATACGCAGTATTTT. Amino acids: CSARDLWSSTDTQYF.

In regard to this clonotype: One base away lies a much larger clone, so this may be a sequencing read error. This chain links TRBV7-9 with TRBJ2-3, with unresolved D. With the DNA end fitting TRBJ1-5 better, the J assignment may be wrong. Germline V gives CDR1 SEHNR, CDR2 FQNEAQ (reference sequence). This CDR3 comprises 15 residues. The CDR3 DNA reads TGTGCCAGCAGCTTAGTGAATCTTAAAGGAGATACGCAGCATTTT. Translating gives CASSLVNLKGDTQHF.

This clonotype was detected many times. J is TRBJ2-5 and V is TRBV6-5; D ambiguous. The CDR3 covers 13 residues. Germline V lookup: CDR1 MNHEY, CDR2 SVGAGI. The V and J ends lost 2 bases and 2 bases respectively, with 6 bases between them. DNA of the CDR3: TGTGCCAGCAGTTACAGCTCTCAAGAGACCCAGTACTTC. Residues: CASSYSSQETQYF.

This clonotype showed up many times. V gene TRBV4-3 combines with J gene TRBJ2-2, with D uncertain. CDR1 and CDR2 (germline): LGHNA, YSLEER. V was pared by 0 bases and J by 6 bases, with 11 bases between. There are 15 residues in the CDR3. Written as DNA, the CDR3 is TGCGCCAGCAGCCAAGATAGCACTAAAGCCGGGGAGCTGTTTTTT. Protein product: CASSQDSTKAGELFF.

The rearrangement uses TRBV3-1 and TRBJ2-7; tentatively, D is TRBD1 (6 bases). The CDR3 spans 14 residues. Germline lookup yields CDR1 LGHDT and CDR2 YNNKEL (reference sequence). V was cut by 5 bases and J by 4 bases, with 15 bases left in between. CDR3 sequence: CASSTTGDLYEQYF. CDR3 sequence (DNA): TGTGCCAGCAGCACGACAGGTGATCTTTACGAGCAGTACTTC.

The chain joins TRBV13 to TRBJ2-3; 13 nucleotides match TRBD2. The CDR3 runs 21 residues. Per germline, CDR1 PRHDT and CDR2 FYEKMQ (reference sequence). The trim removed 2 bases at V and 0 bases at J, leaving 14 bases unmatched. The CDR3 region is CASSLRLAGGIAHSSTDTQYF. In DNA, the CDR3 is TGTGCCAGCAGCTTAAGACTAGCGGGGGGCATAGCACATTCTAGCACAGATACGCAGTATTTT. Combining the CDR3 with reference TRBV13 and TRBJ2-3 gives the whole variable domain AAGVIQSPRHLIKEKRETATLKCYPIPRHDTVYWYQQGPGQDPQFLISFYEKMQSDKGSIPDRFSAQQFSDYHSELNMSSLELGDSALYFCASSLRLAGGIAHSSTDTQYFGPGTRLTVL.

This clonotype was detected ten times or more. The V call is TRBV28, the J call TRBJ2-3, with 8 bases matching TRBD2. From germline, CDR1 is MDHEN and CDR2 SYDVKM. V shed 6 bases, J shed 2 bases, and the junction held 13 bases outside the gene matches. The CDR3 is made up of 17 amino acids. The CDR3 bases are TGTGCCAGCAGCCCCGGCGGGGGGCGGGGGACCACAGATACGCAGTATTTT. Residues: CASSPGGGRGTTDTQYF.

This clonotype has ten or more counts. The chain links TRBV7-9 to TRBJ2-3; no definite D call. The CDR3 consists of 12 residues. V lost 6 bases to trimming and J lost 3 bases, with 7 bases between them. Per the germline V gene, CDR1 is SEHNR and CDR2 is FQNEAQ (reference sequence). CDR3: CASRGLTDTQYF. CDR3 nucleotide sequence: TGTGCCAGCAGGGGGTTAACAGATACGCAGTATTTT. Looking up the rest from reference TRBV7-9 and TRBJ2-3 gives the full variable domain: DTGVSQNPRHKITKRGQNVTFRCDPISEHNRLYWYRQTLGQGPEFLTYFQNEAQLEKSRLLSDRFSAERPKGSFSTLEIQRTEQGDSAMYLCASRGLTDTQYFGPGTRLTVL.

This clonotype was seen more than once but under ten times. The V and J genes are TRBV4-3 and TRBJ2-7; no firm D call. The CDR3 totals 14 residues. The germline V gene has CDR1 LGHNA and CDR2 YSLEER. V was cut by 1 base and J by 6 bases, with 13 bases left in between. CDR3: CASSQGTTDREQYF. The CDR3 DNA follows: TGCGCCAGCAGCCAAGGCACTACCGACCGCGAGCAGTACTTC.

This clonotype was detected only once. A read error may explain this, as a much larger clone is one base away. CDR3: CASSLESPGQGSVF. In DNA form, the CDR3 reads TGTGCCAGCAGCTTAGAATCGCCGGGACAGGGCTCGGTCTTC. V and J are TRBV13 and TRBJ2-1; 9 positions match TRBD1. The CDR3 is 14 residues long. Germline CDR1 PRHDT, CDR2 FYEKMQ (reference sequence).

This clonotype was counted at least ten times. The chain links TRBV4-1 to TRBJ2-7; D gene ambiguous. V lost 4 bases, J lost 0 bases, and 10 bases lay in between. Germline V CDR1 and CDR2: MGHRA, YSYEKL. The CDR3 is 14 amino acids. CDR3 protein: CASSPPTSSYEQYF. The CDR3 DNA follows: TGCGCCAGCAGCCCCCCGACCAGCTCCTACGAGCAGTACTTC.

J is TRBJ2-3 and V is TRBV3-1; 7 positions match TRBD2. V lost 4 bases and J lost 4; bases outside the gene matches: 17. In germline, CDR1 is LGHDT, CDR2 YNNKEL (reference sequence). The CDR3 has 18 residues. The CDR3 nucleotides read TGTGCCAGCAGCCCCCCGGCTTTTTGGGGGGGGAGGGCAGATACGCAGTATTTT. Translating gives CASSPPAFWGGRADTQYF.

At least ten counts were recorded for this clonotype. CDR3 DNA sequence: TGCAGTGCTAGATCCACACCCCAGGGGCTGAACACTGAAGCTTTCTTT. Amino acids: CSARSTPQGLNTEAFF. This rearrangement joins TRBV20-1 to TRBJ1-1; TRBD1 is a possible D gene (6 bases). Between the trimmed V and J ends, which lost 2 bases and 0 bases, there was a span of 16 bases. Germline loops: CDR1 DFQATT, CDR2 SNEGSKA (reference sequence). The CDR3 totals 16 residues.

This clonotype was seen a few times. Here the CDR3 omits its conserved ending phenylalanine or tryptophan, so a read error is the likely source. The CDR3: CSVEGLAGTRSSYEQYS. CDR3 DNA sequence: TGCAGCGTTGAAGGGCTAGCGGGAACGAGGAGCTCCTACGAGCAGTACTCC. The genes are TRBV29-1 and TRBJ2-7; 9 positions match TRBD2. This CDR3 region has 17 residues. V dropped 1 base and J dropped 0; count of bases not matched to a gene: 10. Germline loops: CDR1 SQVTM, CDR2 ANQGSEA.

This chain joins TRBV19 and TRBJ1-5; D ambiguous. The V end lost 3 bases, the J end lost 0 bases, and 9 bases lay between the germline ends. The CDR3 consists of 15 residues. Germline lookup yields CDR1 LNHDA and CDR2 SQIVND (reference sequence). Here the CDR3 DNA reads TGTGCCAGTAGTATGGACCATTATAGCAATCAGCCCCAGCATTTT. It yields the protein CASSMDHYSNQPQHF.